This T cell receptor (beta chain) was captured in a study of OX40 agonist ivuxolimab in advanced cancers. Findings and caveats of the study: Also present in some nonresponders was a low level of normalized T-cell clonal expansion. Undetermined was the antigen specificity of the expanded peripheral T cells. CD8+ T cells were the subset that, on average, had more expanded clones than CD4+.

The CDR3 runs 18 residues. V shed 2 bases and J 1 base; nucleotides not matched to a gene: 12. Germline V gene sequence: CDR1 SGDLS, CDR2 YYNGEE. This clone was counted once. Its matching antigen is unknown. TCRdb's table, derived via immunoSEQ multiplex PCR, lists solely in-frame clones and lacks some. The table lists tens of thousands of clones, around 84% of them singletons. The TCR comes from an adult with an advanced solid tumor such as melanoma, head and neck, liver or kidney cancer. The sample in question was CD4+ or CD8+ T cells sorted from blood, obtained in a trial of the OX40 agonist ivuxolimab. The rearrangement joins TRBV9 to TRBJ2-1; 7 bases map to TRBD2. The CDR3 spells CASSVQGSSSGSYNEQFF. CDR3 DNA sequence: TGTGCCAGCAGCGTCCAGGGTTCAAGTAGCGGGTCCTACAATGAGCAGTTCTTC.